This TCR beta chain was sequenced for a study of blood T cell repertoires in COVID-19. TCRdb's table, derived via immunoSEQ multiplex PCR, lists solely in-frame clones and lacks some. The table has roughly 180,000 clones, less than 85% seen once. The germline V gene has CDR1 MGHRA and CDR2 YSYEKL. The CDR3 contains 17 residues. The junction had 6 bases not matched to a gene; V was cut back by 1 base and J by 1 base. Sequenced sample: peripheral blood. J is TRBJ2-5 and V is TRBV4-1, with TRBD2 identical over 10 bases. This sequence was found in a woman at least 80 years old with active or convalescent COVID-19. Here the CDR3 reads CASSQAPSGRAQETQYF. CDR3 coding DNA: TGCGCCAGCAGCCAAGCCCCCAGCGGGAGGGCCCAAGAGACCCAGTACTTC.